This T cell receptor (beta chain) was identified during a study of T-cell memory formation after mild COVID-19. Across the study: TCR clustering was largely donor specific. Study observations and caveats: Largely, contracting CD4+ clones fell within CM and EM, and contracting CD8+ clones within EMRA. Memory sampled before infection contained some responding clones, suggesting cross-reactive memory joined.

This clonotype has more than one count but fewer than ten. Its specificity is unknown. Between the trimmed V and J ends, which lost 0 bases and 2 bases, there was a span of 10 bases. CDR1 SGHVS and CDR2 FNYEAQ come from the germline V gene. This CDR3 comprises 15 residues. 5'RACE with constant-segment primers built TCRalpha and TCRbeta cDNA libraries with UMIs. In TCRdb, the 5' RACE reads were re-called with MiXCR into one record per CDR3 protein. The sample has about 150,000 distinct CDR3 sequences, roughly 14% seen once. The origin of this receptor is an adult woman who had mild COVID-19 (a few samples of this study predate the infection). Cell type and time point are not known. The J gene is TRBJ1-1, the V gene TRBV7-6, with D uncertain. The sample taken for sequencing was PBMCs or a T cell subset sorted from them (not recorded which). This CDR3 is CASSLAREVNTEAFF. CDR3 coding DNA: TGTGCCAGCAGCTTAGCGAGGGAAGTAAACACTGAAGCTTTCTTT. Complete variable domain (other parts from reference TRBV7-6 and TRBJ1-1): GAGVSQSPRYKVTKRGQDVALRCDPISGHVSLYWYRQALGQGPEFLTYFNYEAQQDKSGLPNDRFSAERPEGSISTLTIQRTEQRDSAMYRCASSLAREVNTEAFFGQGTRLTVV.